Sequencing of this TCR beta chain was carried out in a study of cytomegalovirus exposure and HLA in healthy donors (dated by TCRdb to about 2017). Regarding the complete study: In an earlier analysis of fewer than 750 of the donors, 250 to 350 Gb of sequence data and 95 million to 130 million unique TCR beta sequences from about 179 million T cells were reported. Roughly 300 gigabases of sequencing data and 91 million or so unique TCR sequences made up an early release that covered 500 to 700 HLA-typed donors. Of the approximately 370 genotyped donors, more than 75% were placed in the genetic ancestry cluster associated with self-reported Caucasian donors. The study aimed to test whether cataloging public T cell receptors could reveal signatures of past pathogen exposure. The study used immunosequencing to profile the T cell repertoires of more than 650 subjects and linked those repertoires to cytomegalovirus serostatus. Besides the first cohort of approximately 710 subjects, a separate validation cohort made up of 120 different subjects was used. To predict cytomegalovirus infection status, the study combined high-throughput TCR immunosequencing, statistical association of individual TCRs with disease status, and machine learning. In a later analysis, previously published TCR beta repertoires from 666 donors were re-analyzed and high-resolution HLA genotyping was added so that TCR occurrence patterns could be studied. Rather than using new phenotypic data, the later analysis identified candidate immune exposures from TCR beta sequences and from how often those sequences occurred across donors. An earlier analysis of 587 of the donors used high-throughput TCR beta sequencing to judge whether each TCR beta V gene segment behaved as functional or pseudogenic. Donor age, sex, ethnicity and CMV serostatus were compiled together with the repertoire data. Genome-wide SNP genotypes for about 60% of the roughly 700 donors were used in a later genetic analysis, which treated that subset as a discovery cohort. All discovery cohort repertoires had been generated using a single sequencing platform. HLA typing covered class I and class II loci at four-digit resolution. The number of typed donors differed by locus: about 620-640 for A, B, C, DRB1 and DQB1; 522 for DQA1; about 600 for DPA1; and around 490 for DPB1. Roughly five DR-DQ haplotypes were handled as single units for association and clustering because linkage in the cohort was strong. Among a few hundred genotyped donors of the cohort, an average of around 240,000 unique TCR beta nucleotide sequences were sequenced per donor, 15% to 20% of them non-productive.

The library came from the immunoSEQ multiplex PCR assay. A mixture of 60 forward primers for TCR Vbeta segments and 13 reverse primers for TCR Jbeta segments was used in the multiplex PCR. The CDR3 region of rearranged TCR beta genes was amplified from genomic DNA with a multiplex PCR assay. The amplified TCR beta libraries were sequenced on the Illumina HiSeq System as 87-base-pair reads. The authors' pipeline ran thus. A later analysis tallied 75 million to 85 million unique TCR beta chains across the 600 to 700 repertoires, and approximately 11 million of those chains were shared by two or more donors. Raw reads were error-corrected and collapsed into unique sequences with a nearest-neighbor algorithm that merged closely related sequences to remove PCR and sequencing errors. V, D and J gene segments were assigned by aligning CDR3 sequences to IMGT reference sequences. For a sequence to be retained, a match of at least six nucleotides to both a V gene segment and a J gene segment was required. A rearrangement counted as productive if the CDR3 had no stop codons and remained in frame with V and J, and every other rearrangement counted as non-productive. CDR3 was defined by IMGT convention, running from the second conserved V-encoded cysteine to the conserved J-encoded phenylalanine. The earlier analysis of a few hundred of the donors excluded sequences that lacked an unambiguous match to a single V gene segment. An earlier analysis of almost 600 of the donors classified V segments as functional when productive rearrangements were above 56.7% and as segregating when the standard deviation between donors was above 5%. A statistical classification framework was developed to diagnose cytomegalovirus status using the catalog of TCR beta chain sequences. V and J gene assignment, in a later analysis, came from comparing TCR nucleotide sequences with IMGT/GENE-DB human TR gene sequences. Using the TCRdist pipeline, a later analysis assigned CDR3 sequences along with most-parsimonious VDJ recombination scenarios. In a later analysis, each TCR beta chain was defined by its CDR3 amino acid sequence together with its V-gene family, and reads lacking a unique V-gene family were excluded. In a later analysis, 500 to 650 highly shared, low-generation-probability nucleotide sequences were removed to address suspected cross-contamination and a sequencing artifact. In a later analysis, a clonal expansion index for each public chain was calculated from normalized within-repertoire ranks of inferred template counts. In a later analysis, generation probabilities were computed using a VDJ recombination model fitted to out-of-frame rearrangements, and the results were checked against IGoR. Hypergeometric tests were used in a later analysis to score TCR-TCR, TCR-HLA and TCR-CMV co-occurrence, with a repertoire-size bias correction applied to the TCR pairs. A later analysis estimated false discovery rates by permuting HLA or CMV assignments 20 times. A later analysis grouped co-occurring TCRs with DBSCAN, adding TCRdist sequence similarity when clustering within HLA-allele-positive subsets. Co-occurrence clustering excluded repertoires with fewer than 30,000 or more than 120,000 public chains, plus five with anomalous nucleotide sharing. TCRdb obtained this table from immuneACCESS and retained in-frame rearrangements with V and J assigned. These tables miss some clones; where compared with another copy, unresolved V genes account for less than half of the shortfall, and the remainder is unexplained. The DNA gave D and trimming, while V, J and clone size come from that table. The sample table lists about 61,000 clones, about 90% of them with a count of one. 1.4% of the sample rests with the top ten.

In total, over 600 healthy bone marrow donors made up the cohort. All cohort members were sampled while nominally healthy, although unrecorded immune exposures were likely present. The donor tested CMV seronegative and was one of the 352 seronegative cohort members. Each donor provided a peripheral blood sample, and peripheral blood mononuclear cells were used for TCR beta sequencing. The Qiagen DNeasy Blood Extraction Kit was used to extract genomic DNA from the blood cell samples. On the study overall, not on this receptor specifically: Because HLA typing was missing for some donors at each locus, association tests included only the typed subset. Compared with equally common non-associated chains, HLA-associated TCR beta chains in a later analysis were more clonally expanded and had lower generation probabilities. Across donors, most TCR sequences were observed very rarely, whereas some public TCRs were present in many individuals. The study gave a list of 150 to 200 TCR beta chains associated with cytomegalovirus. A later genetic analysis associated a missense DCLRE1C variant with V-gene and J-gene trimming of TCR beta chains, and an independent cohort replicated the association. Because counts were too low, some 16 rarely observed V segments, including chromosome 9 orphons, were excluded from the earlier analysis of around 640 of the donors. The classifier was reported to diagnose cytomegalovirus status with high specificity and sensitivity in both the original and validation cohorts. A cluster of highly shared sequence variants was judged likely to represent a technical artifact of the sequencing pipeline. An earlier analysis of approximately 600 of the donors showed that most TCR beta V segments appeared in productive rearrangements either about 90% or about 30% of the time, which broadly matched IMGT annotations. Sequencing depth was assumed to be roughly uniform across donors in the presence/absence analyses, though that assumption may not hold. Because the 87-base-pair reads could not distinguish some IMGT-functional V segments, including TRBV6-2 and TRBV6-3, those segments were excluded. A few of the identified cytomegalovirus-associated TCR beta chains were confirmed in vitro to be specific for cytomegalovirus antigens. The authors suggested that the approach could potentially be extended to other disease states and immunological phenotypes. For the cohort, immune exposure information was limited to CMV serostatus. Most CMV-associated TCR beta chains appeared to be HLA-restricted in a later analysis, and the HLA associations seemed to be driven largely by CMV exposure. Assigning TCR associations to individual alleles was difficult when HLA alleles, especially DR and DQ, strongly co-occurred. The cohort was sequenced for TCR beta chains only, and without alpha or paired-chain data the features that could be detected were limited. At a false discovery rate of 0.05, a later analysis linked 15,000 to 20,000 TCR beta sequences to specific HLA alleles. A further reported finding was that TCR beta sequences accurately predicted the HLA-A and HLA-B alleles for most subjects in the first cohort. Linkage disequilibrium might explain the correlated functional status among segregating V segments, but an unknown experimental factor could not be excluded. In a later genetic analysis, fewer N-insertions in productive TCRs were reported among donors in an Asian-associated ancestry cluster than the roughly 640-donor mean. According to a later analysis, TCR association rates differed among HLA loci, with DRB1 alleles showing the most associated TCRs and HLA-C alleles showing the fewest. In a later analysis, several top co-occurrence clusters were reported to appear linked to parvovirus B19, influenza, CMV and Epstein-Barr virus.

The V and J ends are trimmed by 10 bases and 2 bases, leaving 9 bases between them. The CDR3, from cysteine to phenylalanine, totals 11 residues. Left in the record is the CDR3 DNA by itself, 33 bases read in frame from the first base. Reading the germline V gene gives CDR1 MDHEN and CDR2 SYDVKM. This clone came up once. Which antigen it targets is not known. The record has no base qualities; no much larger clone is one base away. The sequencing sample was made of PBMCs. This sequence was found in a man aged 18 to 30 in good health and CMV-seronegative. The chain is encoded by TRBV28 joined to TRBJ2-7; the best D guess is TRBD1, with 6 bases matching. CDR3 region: CATGQPYEQYF. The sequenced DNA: TGTGCCACCGGACAGCCCTACGAGCAGTACTTC. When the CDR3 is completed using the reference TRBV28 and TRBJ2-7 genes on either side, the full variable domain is DVKVTQSSRYLVKRTGEKVFLECVQDMDHENMFWYRQDPGLGLRLIYFSYDVKMKEKGDIPEGYSVSREKKERFSLILESASTNQTSMYLCATGQPYEQYFGPGTRLTVT.